This record covers a single T cell receptor (beta chain). Its matching antigen is unknown. The data were obtained in a study of shared clonotypes between healthy human individuals. Deep-level assay runs were performed. Clones were sequenced by immunoSEQ multiplex PCR, and TCRdb holds only the in-frame ones, with some missing. The data show approximately 1.5 million clones, approximately 98.5% seen once. This CDR3 has 16 residues. The trim removed 0 bases at V and 3 bases at J, leaving 2 bases unmatched. CDR1 is MGHRA, CDR2 YSYEKL, per germline. Findings and limits, study-wide: Some naive CD4 clonotypes, roughly 4.8%, turned up in common across a handful of donors. Memory subsets generally showed smaller estimated richness than naive subsets did.

The specimen sequenced was naive CD4+ T cells sorted from blood. Documented subset: CD45RA+ positively selected. The rearrangement joins TRBV4-1 to TRBJ2-1, with 10 bases lining up with TRBD2. The TCR sequence derives from a man aged 25-45 years in good health. The CDR3 reads CASSQETSGYYNEQFF. The CDR3 nucleotides read TGCGCCAGCAGCCAAGAGACTAGCGGGTACTACAATGAGCAGTTCTTC.